The 23 T cell receptor beta chains given below trace back to one sample, sequenced in a study of shared clonotypes between healthy human individuals (dated by TCRdb to about 2020). Library prep was done by the immunoSEQ multiplex PCR assay. TCRdb carries this immuneACCESS record with in-frame sequences only. Its versions omit some clonotypes, under half of them owing to an unresolved V gene in the studies checked, with the rest unexplained. This sample has about 1.4 million clones in its table, and around 97% of those were observed once. Approximately 1% of the sample lies in the top ten. Specimen: naive CD4+ T cells sorted from blood. Taken with the paper, the label for cell subset or site translates to: CD45RA+ positively selected. The receptors here all came from a man aged 25-40 years in good health.

The gene calls are TRBV19 and TRBJ2-1; TRBD2 matches at 7 bases. The CDR3 has 15 amino acids. Trimming took 6 bases from V and 4 from J; bases not matched to a gene: 9. Germline CDR1 is LNHDA and CDR2 is SQIVND (reference sequence). This CDR3 reads CASSIKPGLYNEQFF. The CDR3 region has the DNA TGTGCCAGTAGCATCAAACCGGGACTATACAATGAGCAGTTCTTC. The variable domain in full, completed from reference TRBV19 and TRBJ2-1, reads DGGITQSPKYLFRKEGQNVTLSCEQNLNHDAMYWYRQDPGQGLRLIYYSQIVNDFQKGDIAEGYSVSREKKESFPLTVTSAQKNPTAFYLCASSIKPGLYNEQFFGPGTRLTVL.

The CDR3 DNA reads as TGTGCCAGCAGTGAAACTGGCAGGCCGCTACTTGAGACCCAGTACTTC. This sequence encodes CASSETGRPLLETQYF. The J gene is TRBJ2-5, the V gene TRBV6-1; no reliable D call. Germline CDR1 and CDR2: MNHNS and SASEGT. Trimming removed 2 bases from V and 5 bases from J, with 18 bases in between. The CDR3 length is 16 residues.

J is TRBJ1-1 and V is TRBV7-9, with D perhaps TRBD1 (6 bases). Trimming removed 5 bases at V and 2 bases at J, with 15 bases between. CDR3 length: 15 residues. Germline assignment: CDR1 SEHNR and CDR2 FQNEAQ (reference sequence). The CDR3 nucleotides read TGTGCCAGCAGCGATAGACAGGTCCTCAACACTGAAGCTTTCTTT. Translated: CASSDRQVLNTEAFF.

Notes on this clone: Distinct nucleotide sequences in the sample also encode this CDR3. The chain recombines TRBV5-1 with TRBJ2-5; D gene ambiguous. Per germline, CDR1 SGHRS and CDR2 YFSETQ. The CDR3 runs to 11 residues. V lost 0 bases and J 5 bases, leaving 2 bases between the germline ends. The CDR3: CASSLVETQYF. CDR3 DNA: TGCGCCAGCAGCTTGGTGGAGACCCAGTACTTC.

This chain connects TRBV11-3 to TRBJ2-1; 13 nucleotides match TRBD2. The J segment lost 7 bases and the V segment lost 1 base, leaving 10 bases of the junction unmatched. Germline CDR1 SGHNT, CDR2 YENEEA. CDR3 size: 18 residues. Written as DNA, the CDR3 is TGTGCCAGCAGCTTAGGGGTACTAGCGGGAGGGAGTGGGAATGAGCAGTTCTTC. Protein: CASSLGVLAGGSGNEQFF. Looking up the rest from reference TRBV11-3 and TRBJ2-1 gives the full variable domain: EAGVVQSPRYKIIEKKQPVAFWCNPISGHNTLYWYLQNLGQGPELLIRYENEEAVDDSQLPKDRFSAERLKGVDSTLKIQPAELGDSAVYLCASSLGVLAGGSGNEQFFGPGTRLTVL.

The chain couples TRBV2 to TRBJ2-2; no firm D call. The CDR3 runs to 13 residues. The V and J ends lost 4 bases and 5 bases respectively, with 8 bases between them. The germline gives CDR1 SNHLY, CDR2 FYNNEI. The CDR3 coding sequence is TGTGCCAGCAGTGTTGAGAGTACCGGGGAGCTGTTTTTT. This sequence encodes CASSVESTGELFF.

This clone has only one observation. The chain links TRBV25-1 to TRBJ1-5, with a weak D call TRBD1 (6 bases). Germline assignment: CDR1 MGHDK and CDR2 SYGVNS. V lost 0 bases and J 2 bases, leaving 14 bases between the germline ends. The CDR3 loop spans 17 amino acids. CDR3 region: CASSEYLEGGGNQPQHF. CDR3 DNA: TGTGCCAGCAGTGAATATTTGGAGGGGGGCGGCAATCAGCCCCAGCATTTT. Together with reference TRBV25-1 and TRBJ1-5, the CDR3 gives the full variable domain: EADIYQTPRYLVIGTGKKITLECSQTMGHDKMYWYQQDPGMELHLIHYSYGVNSTEKGDLSSESTVSRIRTEHFPLTLESARPSHTSQYLCASSEYLEGGGNQPQHFGDGTRLSIL.

This clone was counted once. This chain joins TRBV15 and TRBJ1-1, with no clear D. CDR1 and CDR2 from the germline V gene are LNHNV and YYDKDF (reference sequence). The ends were cut back, 4 bases at V and 4 bases at J, with 16 bases in the middle. This CDR3 contains 15 residues. CDR3 residues: CATSKDTVSFTEAFF. DNA of the CDR3: TGTGCCACCAGCAAAGACACGGTGTCGTTCACTGAAGCTTTCTTT.

The CDR3 sequence is CASSARGSSYNEQFF. The DNA for the CDR3 is TGTGCCAGCAGCGCTAGGGGTAGCTCCTACAATGAGCAGTTCTTC. The V gene is TRBV9, the J gene TRBJ2-1, with D perhaps TRBD1 (5 bases). The CDR3 length is 15 residues. Per the germline V gene, CDR1 is SGDLS and CDR2 is YYNGEE. Trimming cost V 3 bases and J 0 bases, with 10 bases left between them.

The chain uses TRBV18 and TRBJ1-1; D not certain. The CDR3 extends over 14 amino acids. The germline V and J ends were trimmed by 4 bases and 1 base, with 10 bases remaining between them. The germline V gene has CDR1 KGHSH and CDR2 LQKENI. DNA for the CDR3: TGTGCCAGCTCACAGGGTGCGACGAACACTGAAGCTTTCTTT. Amino acids: CASSQGATNTEAFF. The full variable domain, in which reference TRBV18 and TRBJ1-1 provide the parts outside the CDR3, is NAGVMQNPRHLVRRRGQEARLRCSPMKGHSHVYWYRQLPEEGLKFMVYLQKENIIDESGMPKERFSAEFPKEGPSILRIQQVVRGDSAAYFCASSQGATNTEAFFGQGTRLTVV.

This chain connects TRBV27 to TRBJ2-3; TRBD2 matches 7 bases. V shed 6 bases and J 3 bases; nucleotides not matched to a gene: 3. From germline, CDR1 is MNHEY and CDR2 SMNVEV (reference sequence). The CDR3 extends over 13 amino acids. CDR3: CASRTAGTDTQYF. CDR3 bases: TGTGCCAGCAGGACAGCGGGGACAGATACGCAGTATTTT.

J is TRBJ2-2 and V is TRBV5-6; 16 bases line up with TRBD2. The CDR3 is made up of 18 amino acids. Trimming took 3 bases from V and 6 from J; bases not matched to a gene: 8. Germline CDR1 reads SGHDT; CDR2 reads YYEEEE. The CDR3 is CASSSGTSGRAAAGELFF. The DNA of the CDR3 is TGTGCCAGCAGCTCCGGGACTAGCGGGAGGGCCGCAGCCGGGGAGCTGTTTTTT. Combining the CDR3 with reference TRBV5-6 and TRBJ2-2 gives the whole variable domain DAGVTQSPTHLIKTRGQQVTLRCSPKSGHDTVSWYQQALGQGPQFIFQYYEEEERQRGNFPDRFSGHQFPNYSSELNVNALLLGDSALYLCASSSGTSGRAAAGELFFGEGSRLTVL.

The rearrangement links TRBV19 to TRBJ2-5, with D uncertain. The germline V and J ends were trimmed by 5 bases and 9 bases, with 16 bases remaining between them. Germline loops: CDR1 LNHDA, CDR2 SQIVND (reference sequence). The CDR3 has 13 residues. This CDR3 reads CASSPGRPLAQYF. DNA for the CDR3: TGTGCCAGTAGTCCAGGACGGCCGCTGGCCCAGTACTTC.

This clone was counted a single time. The CDR3 DNA follows: TGTGCCAGCAGTTACGGGATCAACTATGGCTACACCTTC. Amino acids: CASSYGINYGYTF. J is TRBJ1-2 and V is TRBV6-5, with D unclear. V lost 2 bases and J 2 bases, leaving 6 bases between the germline ends. This CDR3 is 13 amino acids long. CDR1 is MNHEY and CDR2 is SVGAGI in the germline V gene.

This clone occurred a few times. The chain recombines TRBV19 with TRBJ2-2; D unclear. Trimming cost V 4 bases and J 6 bases, with 9 bases left between them. The CDR3 has 13 residues. Germline V gene lookup returns CDR1 LNHDA and CDR2 SQIVND (reference sequence). Here the CDR3 DNA reads TGTGCCAGTAGTAATACTCCCCCCGGGGAGCTGTTTTTT. Translating it yields CASSNTPPGELFF.

The J gene is TRBJ2-1, the V gene TRBV27, with 10 bases aligning to TRBD1. CDR1 and CDR2 (germline): MNHEY, SMNVEV (reference sequence). The CDR3 totals 17 residues. V was pared by 5 bases and J by 5 bases, with 12 bases of the junction left unmatched. The CDR3 loop reads CASSTTTGTGANNEQFF. As DNA, the CDR3 is TGTGCCAGCAGTACGACAACCGGGACAGGGGCAAACAATGAGCAGTTCTTC.

The chain combines TRBV10-2 with TRBJ2-6, with D tentatively TRBD1 (5 bases). This CDR3 is 17 amino acids long. V lost 0 bases and J lost 1, with 10 bases in between. Germline V gene data show CDR1 as WSHSY and CDR2 as SAAADI. The CDR3 DNA sequence: TGCGCCAGCAGTGAGTCGAAGGGGTTTTCTGGGGCCAACGTCCTGACTTTC. Its translation is CASSESKGFSGANVLTF.

The chain couples TRBV6-5 to TRBJ1-3; no clear D. Germline CDR1 MNHEY, CDR2 SVGAGI. The length of the CDR3 is 14 residues. The V and J ends lost 4 bases and 0 bases respectively, with 7 bases between them. The CDR3 reads CASSFLNSGNTIYF. CDR3 bases: TGTGCCAGCAGTTTTCTAAACTCTGGAAACACCATATATTTT.

The CDR3 region has the DNA TGCGCCAGCAGCCAAACCCCGAATAGCGGGAACCCCTACGAGCAGTACTTC. Its translation: CASSQTPNSGNPYEQYF. The V and J genes are TRBV4-1 and TRBJ2-7; 8 bases agree with TRBD2. The CDR3 is 17 amino acids. The germline V gene encodes CDR1 MGHRA and CDR2 YSYEKL. V trimming: 2 bases; J trimming: 2 bases; junction bases outside the gene matches: 11.

The rearrangement joins TRBV6-1 to TRBJ2-2, with 7 nucleotides matching TRBD2. This CDR3 contains 16 residues. The germline V gene encodes CDR1 MNHNS and CDR2 SASEGT. The V and J ends lost 2 bases and 0 bases, in that order; junction bases with no gene match: 3. The chain's CDR3 is CASSEFGGTNTGELFF. Written as DNA, the CDR3 is TGTGCCAGCAGTGAATTCGGGGGGACGAACACCGGGGAGCTGTTTTTT.

The chain carries TRBV5-5 and TRBJ1-3; the D is unclear. Trimming shortened V by 4 bases and J by 5 bases, and 13 bases separated the two germline ends. This CDR3 has 14 amino acids. Germline CDR1 reads SGHKS; CDR2 reads YYEKEE (reference sequence). The CDR3 DNA reads as TGTGCCAGCAGCCCCTCCGGGGTACGAAACACCATATATTTT. It yields the protein CASSPSGVRNTIYF.

V usage is TRBV5-1 and J usage is TRBJ1-5; 7 bases map to TRBD1. Trimming cost V 4 bases and J 6 bases; bases outside gene matches: 10. Germline CDR1 and CDR2: SGHRS and YFSETQ. This CDR3 spans 15 amino acids. The CDR3 reads CASSPGEGGSQPQHF. Written as DNA, the CDR3 is TGCGCCAGCAGCCCTGGTGAAGGGGGCTCTCAGCCCCAGCATTTT.

J is TRBJ2-2 and V is TRBV14; no definite D call. CDR1 is SGHDN and CDR2 is FVKESK in the germline V gene. V lost 2 bases to trimming and J lost 5 bases, with 9 bases between them. There are 14 residues in the CDR3. CDR3 nucleotides: TGTGCCAGCAGCCAAAAGAGAGGAACCGGGGAGCTGTTTTTT. It translates to CASSQKRGTGELFF.